There are many counts of the clone carrying this T cell receptor beta chain. This beta chain appears as a stray read in a library generated for alpha chains; its size is not informative. Regarding time point: sample taken at primary tumor resection. The authors sequenced whole RNA from tumor, nontumor lung or frozen PBMC without sorting. TCRdb analysed the 5' RACE reads with MiXCR anew, one entry per CDR3 protein. This table has fewer than 15,000 distinct CDR3 sequences, around 5.2% appearing once. This specimen comes from a study of spatial heterogeneity in lung cancer. Study context: A consistent excess of beta-chain over alpha-chain sequences was detected. Unique TCR and UMI combinations averaged more than ten appearances each in raw reads.

This CDR3 comprises 15 residues. V was pared by 4 bases and J by 0 bases, with 12 bases between. Germline V lookup: CDR1 KGHSH, CDR2 LQKENI. This clonotype originated in a human donor with early-stage non-small cell lung cancer. The chain uses TRBV18 and TRBJ1-1; D possibly corresponds to TRBD1 (5 bases). The sample in question was lung tumor tissue, obtained at surgery. CDR3 DNA: TGTGCCAGCTCACAGACCGGGACCCTGAACACTGAAGCTTTCTTT. It translates to CASSQTGTLNTEAFF.